What follows are 13 T cell receptor beta chains derived from one specimen sequenced in a study of T cell repertoires in aging, cancer and after chemotherapy. Amplification of TCR beta used genomic DNA extracted from peripheral blood. TRB rearrangements spanning V, D and J were amplified using mixed TRB-A/B primers. TCRdb re-called the multiplex PCR reads with MiXCR, one entry per CDR3 protein. This sample has several thousand distinct CDR3 sequences, with around 34% found just once. The specimen sequenced was blood. These receptors all come from a human donor in good health. The donor label of this sample is uncertain.

By frequency in the sample, this clonotype is medium-sized. V gene TRBV19 combines with J gene TRBJ2-1; 9 bases match TRBD1. This CDR3 has 16 amino acids. Germline CDR1 LNHDA, CDR2 SQIVND (reference sequence). Trimming took 5 bases from V and 0 from J; bases not matched to a gene: 5. The CDR3 DNA follows: TGTGCCAGTAGTCCACAGGGGGCAAGCTCCTACAATGAGCAGTTCTTC. It is translated as CASSPQGASSYNEQFF.

Within the sample, this clonotype is medium-sized. The chain uses TRBV5-5 and TRBJ1-5; D uncertain. V lost 0 bases to trimming and J lost 3 bases, with 10 bases between them. CDR1 and CDR2 (germline): SGHKS, YYEKEE (reference sequence). The CDR3 sequence is 15 residues long. CDR3 DNA: TGTGCCAGCAGCTTGGCCGGCGGCTACAATCAGCCCCAGCATTTT. Amino acids: CASSLAGGYNQPQHF.

In its sample, this clonotype ranks as medium-sized. J is TRBJ2-1 and V is TRBV27; no clear D gene. Trimming left V 1 base short and J 2 bases short, with 15 bases between. The CDR3 is made up of 17 amino acids. Germline CDR1 reads MNHEY; CDR2 reads SMNVEV (reference sequence). DNA for the CDR3: TGTGCCAGCAGTTTATGGGCGAGTACCCTCACCTACAATGAGCAGTTCTTC. It translates to CASSLWASTLTYNEQFF.

This clonotype has only a few counts. This sequence joins TRBV6-1 and TRBJ2-7; 7 nucleotides match TRBD1. The CDR3 totals 12 residues. Trimming cost V 8 bases and J 4 bases; bases outside gene matches: 5. Germline CDR1 and CDR2: MNHNS and SASEGT. CDR3 DNA: TGTGCCAGCGAGGACAGGTTGTACGAGCAGTACTTC. It encodes CASEDRLYEQYF.

This clonotype is termed medium-sized. The V gene is TRBV27, the J gene TRBJ2-6; perhaps TRBD1 as D (5 bases). With 6 bases removed from V and 2 bases from J, the gap between germline ends came to 11 bases. CDR1 and CDR2 from the germline V gene are MNHEY and SMNVEV (reference sequence). CDR3 length: 15 residues. The CDR3 reads CASSLTGAGANVLTF. The CDR3 DNA sequence: TGTGCCAGCAGCTTAACAGGCGCTGGGGCCAACGTCCTGACTTTC.

This chain joins TRBV5-1 and TRBJ1-5; TRBD1 is a possible D gene (5 bases). The CDR3 runs to 15 residues. Germline V lookup: CDR1 SGHRS, CDR2 YFSETQ. V lost 1 base and J lost 8, with 16 bases in between. In nucleotides, the CDR3 is TGCGCCAGCAGCTTGTACGGGACTAAGGAGGAGCCCCAGCATTTT. Translation: CASSLYGTKEEPQHF. Drawing the rest from reference TRBV5-1 and TRBJ1-5, the complete variable domain is KAGVTQTPRYLIKTRGQQVTLSCSPISGHRSVSWYQQTPGQGLQFLFEYFSETQRNKGNFPGRFSGRQFSNSRSEMNVSTLELGDSALYLCASSLYGTKEEPQHFGDGTRLSIL.

This clonotype is medium-sized in the sample. The V gene is TRBV19, the J gene TRBJ2-7; 7 bases match TRBD1. Germline CDR1 LNHDA, CDR2 SQIVND (reference sequence). V dropped 3 bases and J dropped 0; count of bases not matched to a gene: 8. The CDR3 length is 16 residues. Here the CDR3 reads CASSIVGQVSSYEQYF. CDR3 coding DNA: TGTGCCAGTAGTATTGTCGGACAGGTGAGCTCCTACGAGCAGTACTTC.

This sequence joins TRBV5-1 and TRBJ2-5, with 7 bases fitting TRBD2. V dropped 0 bases and J dropped 3; count of bases not matched to a gene: 2. There are 14 residues in the CDR3. Germline V gives CDR1 SGHRS, CDR2 YFSETQ. CDR3 nucleotides: TGCGCCAGCAGCTTGGTAGCGGGTGAAGAGACCCAGTACTTC. This gives the protein CASSLVAGEETQYF.

The chain carries TRBV5-4 and TRBJ2-5; the D gene is possibly TRBD1 (6 bases). Trimming shortened V by 4 bases and J by 4 bases, and 17 bases separated the two germline ends. The CDR3 extends over 15 amino acids. Looked up from germline, CDR1 is SGHNT and CDR2 is YYREEE (reference sequence). CDR3 amino acids: CASSATGTPAETQYF. The CDR3 DNA reads TGTGCCAGCAGCGCCACCGGGACACCAGCAGAGACCCAGTACTTC.

For the CDR3, the DNA is TGTGCCAGCAGATCGACAGGGGCCTCTGGAAACACCATATATTTT. Protein sequence: CASRSTGASGNTIYF. The chain combines TRBV6-6 with TRBJ1-3, with 8 bases fitting TRBD1. This CDR3 comprises 15 residues. CDR1 and CDR2 from the germline V gene are MNHNY and SVGAGI (reference sequence). Trimming removed 6 bases from V and 0 bases from J; junction bases left unmatched: 4.

This rearrangement joins TRBV14 to TRBJ1-1, with 9 bases that match TRBD1. Germline V gives CDR1 SGHDN, CDR2 FVKESK. J gave up 5 bases and V 0 bases, and 1 base lay outside the gene matches. This CDR3 comprises 14 residues. The CDR3 protein is CASSQDGTGTEAFF. Written as DNA, the CDR3 is TGTGCCAGCAGCCAAGATGGGACAGGGACTGAAGCTTTCTTT.

This clonotype was picked up a small number of times. The chain employs TRBV5-5 and TRBJ2-3, with 14 positions matching TRBD2. CDR1 and CDR2 from the germline V gene are SGHKS and YYEKEE (reference sequence). The trim removed 3 bases at V and 7 bases at J, leaving 4 bases unmatched. This CDR3 contains 15 residues. The CDR3 loop is CASSWGLAGENTQYF. In nucleotides, the CDR3 is TGTGCCAGCAGCTGGGGACTAGCGGGGGAGAATACGCAGTATTTT. Together with reference TRBV5-5 and TRBJ2-3, the CDR3 gives the full variable domain: DAGVTQSPTHLIKTRGQQVTLRCSPISGHKSVSWYQQVLGQGPQFIFQYYEKEERGRGNFPDRFSARQFPNYSSELNVNALLLGDSALYLCASSWGLAGENTQYFGPGTRLTVL.

This chain links TRBV7-9 with TRBJ2-5, with D unresolved. Germline V gene sequence: CDR1 SEHNR, CDR2 FQNEAQ (reference sequence). V lost 2 bases, J lost 5 bases, and 6 bases lay in between. There are 12 residues in the CDR3. The CDR3 loop is CASSLQWETQYF. The CDR3 nucleotides read TGTGCCAGCAGCTTACAATGGGAGACCCAGTACTTC.